This entry features one TCR beta chain sequence. Antigen specificity is unknown. Sequenced by immunoSEQ multiplex PCR; TCRdb stores in-frame clones only, minus some. This sample carries 58,000 or so clones, approximately 57% of them seen once, and the ten largest clones take under 15%. This record comes from a study of cytotoxic CD8 clonotypes in ibrutinib-treated CLL. General study points: At baseline, clonality was higher than in age-matched healthy donors and correlated with CD8+ counts. Sampling times differed between sustained-remission and progressing patients.

The CDR3 totals 14 residues. Germline-derived CDR1 and CDR2 are SGHNT and YYREEE (reference sequence). V gave up 4 bases and J gave up 8 bases, with 16 bases separating them. The TCR sequence derives from a human donor with chronic lymphocytic leukemia. The rearrangement joins TRBV5-4 to TRBJ1-3; D is perhaps TRBD1 (6 bases). Here the sequenced sample was PBMCs, taken after 12 months of ibrutinib treatment. The CDR3 DNA is TGTGCCAGCAGCCCTAATCCGACAGGACACACCATATATTTT. It yields the protein CASSPNPTGHTIYF.